A single sample gave rise to the 9 T cell receptor beta chains below, sequenced in a study of blood T cell repertoires in COVID-19. Measured with immunoSEQ multiplex PCR; TCRdb has only the in-frame clones, and not every one. The sample yields approximately 110,000 clones, approximately 81% seen once. Sequenced: peripheral blood. The receptors here all came from an elderly man with COVID-19, enrolled during active disease.

J is TRBJ1-2 and V is TRBV6-2 or TRBV6-3; D remains ambiguous. V was pared by 5 bases and J by 14 bases, with 15 bases between. CDR1 is MNHEY, CDR2 SVGEGT, per germline. CDR3 length equals 11 residues. The CDR3 spells CASSLPPGNTF. CDR3 DNA: TGTGCCAGCAGTCTGCCCCCCGGGAATACCTTC.

V usage is TRBV18 and J usage is TRBJ1-1; TRBD1 might be the D (6 bases). CDR1 and CDR2 (germline): KGHSH, LQKENI. The CDR3 has 14 residues. Trimming took 4 bases from V and 0 from J, leaving 9 bases between them. As DNA, the CDR3 is TGTGCCAGCTCACTAGGGGGTGTGAACACTGAAGCTTTCTTT. This encodes CASSLGGVNTEAFF.

This clone was recorded only once. The chain links TRBV10-3 to TRBJ2-1; TRBD2 matches 8 bases. The CDR3 has 15 amino acids. The V gene end was trimmed by 11 bases and the J gene end by 3 bases; junction bases not matched to a gene: 12. Germline CDR1 reads ENHRY; CDR2 reads SYGVKD. The CDR3, as DNA: TGTGCCGCCGGGGGGGGACCTACTGGCTACAATGAGCAGTTCTTC. This translates into CAAGGGPTGYNEQFF.

This clone was observed once. This chain uses TRBV2 with TRBJ2-3, with a weak D call TRBD1 (7 bases). With 6 bases removed from V and 4 bases from J, the gap between germline ends came to 17 bases. Germline CDR1 SNHLY, CDR2 FYNNEI. The CDR3 consists of 15 residues. Here the CDR3 reads CASRDRDLASDTQYF. CDR3 nucleotides: TGTGCCAGCAGAGACAGGGACTTGGCGTCAGATACGCAGTATTTT.

This clone was recorded a few times. The V and J genes are TRBV9 and TRBJ2-3, with D maybe TRBD1 (6 bases). Germline V gene lookup returns CDR1 SGDLS and CDR2 YYNGEE. The CDR3 is 16 residues long. Trimming pared 0 bases from V and 0 bases from J, leaving 11 bases between. Here the CDR3 DNA reads TGTGCCAGCAGCGTAGACAGGGCGACTAGCACAGATACGCAGTATTTT. Translated: CASSVDRATSTDTQYF.

The V and J genes are TRBV19 and TRBJ1-1; D is ambiguous. This CDR3 comprises 13 residues. Germline values: CDR1 LNHDA, CDR2 SQIVND (reference sequence). The V end was cut by 7 bases, the J end by 5 bases, with 14 bases between. CDR3 protein: CASKTRTGTEAFF. In DNA form, the CDR3 reads TGTGCCAGTAAGACCCGAACGGGGACTGAAGCTTTCTTT.

The rearrangement links TRBV4-2 to TRBJ2-4; D is undetermined. Germline V CDR1 and CDR2: LGHNA, YNFKEQ. This CDR3 comprises 16 residues. V dropped 1 base and J dropped 3 bases, with 13 bases sitting between them. CDR3 amino acids: CASSQGLLRDKNIQYF. The CDR3 coding sequence is TGTGCCAGCAGCCAAGGCCTCCTTAGAGACAAAAACATTCAGTACTTC.

Here the CDR3 reads CASSLAKFASTYEQYF. The CDR3 bases are TGTGCCAGCAGCTTGGCCAAGTTTGCCAGTACCTACGAGCAGTACTTC. This chain connects TRBV5-8 to TRBJ2-7; no clear D gene. The CDR3 contains 16 residues. The germline V and J ends were trimmed by 0 bases and 2 bases, with 15 bases remaining between them. Germline loops: CDR1 SGHTS, CDR2 YDEGEE.

This rearrangement joins TRBV4-3 to TRBJ1-2, with D maybe TRBD1 (6 bases). The CDR3 totals 17 residues. Germline lookup yields CDR1 LGHNA and CDR2 YSLEER. With 0 bases removed from V and 3 bases from J, the gap between germline ends came to 17 bases. The CDR3 nucleotides are TGCGCCAGCAGCCAAGATCGCGGGGGGCCTTTAGACTATGGCTACACCTTC. Amino acid sequence: CASSQDRGGPLDYGYTF.